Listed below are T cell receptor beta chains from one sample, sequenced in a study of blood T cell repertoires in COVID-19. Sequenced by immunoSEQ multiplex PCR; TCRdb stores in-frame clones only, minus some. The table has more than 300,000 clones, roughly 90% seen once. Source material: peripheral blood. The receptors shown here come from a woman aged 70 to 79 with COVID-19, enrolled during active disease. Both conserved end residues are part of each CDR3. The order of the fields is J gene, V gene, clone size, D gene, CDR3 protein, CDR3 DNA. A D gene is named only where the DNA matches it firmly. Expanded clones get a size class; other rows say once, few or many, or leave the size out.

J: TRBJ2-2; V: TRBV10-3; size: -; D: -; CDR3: CASTGIDTGELFF; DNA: TGTGCCTCAACAGGGATCGACACCGGGGAGCTGTTTTTT
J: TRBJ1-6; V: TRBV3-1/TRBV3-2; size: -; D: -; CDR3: CASSQGAGPSPLHF; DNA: TGTGCCAGCAGCCAAGGCGCAGGGCCTTCACCCCTCCACTTT
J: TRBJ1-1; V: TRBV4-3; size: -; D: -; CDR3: CASSQVIGSTEAFF; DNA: TGCGCCAGCAGCCAAGTGATAGGGAGCACTGAAGCTTTCTTT
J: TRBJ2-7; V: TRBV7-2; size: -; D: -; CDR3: CASSLSNRALYEQYF; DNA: TGTGCCAGCAGCTTATCCAACAGGGCTCTCTACGAGCAGTACTTC
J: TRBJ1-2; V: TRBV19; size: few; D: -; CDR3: CASSSQEGWDGYTF; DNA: TGTGCCAGTAGTTCGCAGGAAGGCTGGGATGGCTACACCTTC
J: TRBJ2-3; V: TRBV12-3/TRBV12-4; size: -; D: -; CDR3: CASSPLQGATQYF; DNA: TGTGCCAGCAGCCCACTACAGGGAGCTACGCAGTATTTT
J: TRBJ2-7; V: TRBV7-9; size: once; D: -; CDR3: CASSLAVVTGYYEQYF; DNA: TGTGCCAGCAGCTTAGCGGTGGTGACAGGTTACTACGAGCAGTACTTC
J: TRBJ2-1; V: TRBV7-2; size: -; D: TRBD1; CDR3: CASSLETGGNEQFF; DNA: TGTGCCAGCAGCTTAGAGACAGGGGGGAATGAGCAGTTCTTC
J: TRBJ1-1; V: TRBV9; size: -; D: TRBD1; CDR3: CASSDLNRGANTEAFF; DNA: TGTGCCAGCAGCGATCTTAACAGGGGGGCGAACACTGAAGCTTTCTTT
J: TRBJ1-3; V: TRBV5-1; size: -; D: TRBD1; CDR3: CASSLETGFGDTIYF; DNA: TGCGCCAGCAGCTTGGAGACAGGGTTTGGGGACACCATATATTTT
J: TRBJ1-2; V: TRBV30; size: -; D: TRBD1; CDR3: CAWSLTGGNGYTF; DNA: TGTGCCTGGTCTCTTACAGGGGGTAATGGCTACACCTTC
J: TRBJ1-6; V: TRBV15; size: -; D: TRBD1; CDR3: CATSTQGRSPLHF; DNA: TGTGCCACCAGCACACAGGGGAGATCACCCCTCCACTTT
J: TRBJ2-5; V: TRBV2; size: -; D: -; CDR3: CASSVGVTETQYF; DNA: TGTGCCAGCAGTGTCGGGGTTACGGAGACCCAGTACTTC
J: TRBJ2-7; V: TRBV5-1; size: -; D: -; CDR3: CASSGSSPLEQYF; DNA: TGCGCCAGCAGCGGCTCTTCACCTCTCGAGCAGTACTTC
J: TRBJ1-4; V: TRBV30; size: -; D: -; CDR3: CAWSRGNEKLFF; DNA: TGTGCCTGGAGTCGAGGGAATGAAAAACTGTTTTTT
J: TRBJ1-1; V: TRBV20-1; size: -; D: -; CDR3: CSASLEGNTEAFF; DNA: TGCAGTGCTAGTCTAGAGGGCAACACTGAAGCTTTCTTT
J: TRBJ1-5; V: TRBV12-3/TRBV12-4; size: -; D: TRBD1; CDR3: CASGQGRNQPQHF; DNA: TGTGCCAGCGGACAGGGTCGCAATCAGCCCCAGCATTTT
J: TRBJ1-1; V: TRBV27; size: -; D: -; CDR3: CASNPAAGGTEAFF; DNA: TGTGCCAGCAACCCTGCGGCGGGGGGTACTGAAGCTTTCTTT
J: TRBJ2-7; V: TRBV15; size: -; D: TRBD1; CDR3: CATSRLTGGGNEQYF; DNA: TGTGCCACCAGCAGACTTACAGGGGGCGGGAACGAGCAGTACTTC
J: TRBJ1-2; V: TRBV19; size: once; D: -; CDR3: CASDPIGLNYGYTF; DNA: TGTGCCAGTGACCCTATAGGACTGAACTATGGCTACACCTTC
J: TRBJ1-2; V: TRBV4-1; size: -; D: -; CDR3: CASSQGRGGGYGYTF; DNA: TGCGCCAGCAGCCAAGGTCGGGGGGGCGGCTATGGCTACACCTTC
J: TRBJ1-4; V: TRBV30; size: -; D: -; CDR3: CAWMVQRPAPAQTTNEKLFF; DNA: TGTGCCTGGATGGTCCAGCGCCCGGCCCCGGCCCAGACTACTAATGAAAAACTGTTTTTT
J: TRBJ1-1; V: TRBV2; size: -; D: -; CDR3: CASIQNTEAFF; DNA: TGTGCCAGCATCCAAAACACTGAAGCTTTCTTT
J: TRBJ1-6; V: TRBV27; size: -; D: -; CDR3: CASSSGTTINSPLHF; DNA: TGTGCCAGCAGCAGCGGGACTACTATTAATTCACCCCTCCACTTT
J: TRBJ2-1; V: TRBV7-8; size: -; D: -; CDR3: CASSFDREDEQFF; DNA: TGTGCCAGCAGCTTCGACAGGGAGGATGAGCAGTTCTTC
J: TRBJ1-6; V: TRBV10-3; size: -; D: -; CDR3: CAISAVAGIGSPLHF; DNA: TGTGCCATCAGTGCGGTGGCAGGGATAGGATCACCCCTCCACTTT
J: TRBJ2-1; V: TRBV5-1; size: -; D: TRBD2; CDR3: CASSLTSGGYNEQFF; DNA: TGCGCCAGCAGCTTGACTAGCGGGGGTTACAATGAGCAGTTCTTC
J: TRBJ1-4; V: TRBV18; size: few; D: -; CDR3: CASSRTTNEKLFF; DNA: TGTGCCAGCTCGAGGACAACTAATGAAAAACTGTTTTTT
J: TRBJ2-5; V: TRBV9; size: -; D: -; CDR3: CASSPRETQYF; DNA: TGTGCCAGCAGCCCCCGAGAGACCCAGTACTTC
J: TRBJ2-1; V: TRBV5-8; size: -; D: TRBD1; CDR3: CASSIGTGLISYNEQFF; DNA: TGTGCCAGCAGCATCGGGACAGGGTTGATCTCCTACAATGAGCAGTTCTTC
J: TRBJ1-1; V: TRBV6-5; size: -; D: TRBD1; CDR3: CASRGQGGTEAFF; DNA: TGTGCCAGCAGAGGACAGGGTGGCACTGAAGCTTTCTTT
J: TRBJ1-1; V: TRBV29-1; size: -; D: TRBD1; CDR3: CSARTGRGNTEAFF; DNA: TGCAGCGCTCGGACAGGGCGGGGAAACACTGAAGCTTTCTTT
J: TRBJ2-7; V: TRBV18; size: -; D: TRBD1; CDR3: CASSPGQGAYEQYF; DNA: TGTGCCAGCTCACCAGGACAGGGGGCCTACGAGCAGTACTTC
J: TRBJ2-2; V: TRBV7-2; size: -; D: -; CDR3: CASSLGLVPNTGELFF; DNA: TGTGCCAGCAGCTTAGGACTCGTCCCGAACACCGGGGAGCTGTTTTTT
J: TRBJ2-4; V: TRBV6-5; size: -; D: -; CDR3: CASSYEGGQQYF; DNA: TGTGCCAGCAGTTACGAGGGGGGACAGCAGTACTTC
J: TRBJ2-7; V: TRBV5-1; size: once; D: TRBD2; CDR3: CASSQREGSEQYF; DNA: TGCGCCAGCAGCCAACGGGAGGGGTCCGAGCAGTACTTC
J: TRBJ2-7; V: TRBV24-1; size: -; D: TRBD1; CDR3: CATLDRPSYEQYF; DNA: TGTGCCACCCTGGACAGGCCGTCCTACGAGCAGTACTTC
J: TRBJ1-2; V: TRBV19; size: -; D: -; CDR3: CASSPGVSSYGYTF; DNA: TGTGCCAGTAGTCCAGGGGTGTCGAGCTATGGCTACACCTTC
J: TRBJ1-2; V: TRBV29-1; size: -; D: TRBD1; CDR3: CSVEESSGQRYTF; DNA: TGCAGCGTTGAAGAGTCCTCGGGACAGCGCTACACCTTC
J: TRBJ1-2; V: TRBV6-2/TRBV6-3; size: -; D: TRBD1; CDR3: CASSFVRTGADGYTF; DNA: TGTGCCAGCAGTTTCGTCCGGACAGGGGCTGATGGCTACACCTTC
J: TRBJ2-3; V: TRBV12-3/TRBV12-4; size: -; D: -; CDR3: CASSLGDTQYF; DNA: TGTGCCAGCAGCCTCGGGGATACGCAGTATTTT
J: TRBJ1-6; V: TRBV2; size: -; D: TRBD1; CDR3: CASSRDSNSPLHF; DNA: TGTGCCAGCAGCCGGGACAGCAATTCACCCCTCCACTTT
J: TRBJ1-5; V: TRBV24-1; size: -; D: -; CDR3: CATSEASQPQHF; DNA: TGTGCCACCAGTGAGGCCTCTCAGCCCCAGCATTTT
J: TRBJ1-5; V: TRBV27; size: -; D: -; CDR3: CASSSRVNQPQHF; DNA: TGTGCCAGCAGTTCTCGGGTCAATCAGCCCCAGCATTTT
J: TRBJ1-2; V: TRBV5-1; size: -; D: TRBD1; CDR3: CASSFGGQGFYGYTF; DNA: TGCGCCAGCAGCTTCGGGGGACAGGGTTTCTATGGCTACACCTTC
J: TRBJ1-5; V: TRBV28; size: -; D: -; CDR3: CASSLVGQGNNQPQHF; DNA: TGTGCCAGCAGTTTAGTAGGGCAGGGCAACAATCAGCCCCAGCATTTT